This T cell receptor beta chain is from a study of cytomegalovirus exposure and HLA in healthy donors. Study-wide context: A prior study identified just under 120 million unique TCR beta sequences from around 180 million T cells.

The PCR employed 60 Vbeta primers together with 13 Jbeta primers. The table came from immunoSEQ multiplex PCR; TCRdb's copy has only in-frame clones and leaves some out. The data contain about 180,000 clones, over 70% of them singletons. Worth noting for this clone: The sample holds other DNA sequences that translate to the same CDR3.

This clonotype was sampled from a man in his forties or fifties in good health and CMV-seronegative. Sequencing was done on a sample of PBMCs.

In DNA, the CDR3 is TGTGCCTGGAGTGAGATCACAGATACGACGTATTTT. Protein: CAWSEITDTTYF. This chain connects TRBV30 to TRBJ2-3; D is unclear. With 1 base removed from V and 14 bases from J, the gap between germline ends came to 16 bases. In germline, CDR1 is GTSNPN, CDR2 SVGIG (reference sequence). CDR3 length equals 12 residues.